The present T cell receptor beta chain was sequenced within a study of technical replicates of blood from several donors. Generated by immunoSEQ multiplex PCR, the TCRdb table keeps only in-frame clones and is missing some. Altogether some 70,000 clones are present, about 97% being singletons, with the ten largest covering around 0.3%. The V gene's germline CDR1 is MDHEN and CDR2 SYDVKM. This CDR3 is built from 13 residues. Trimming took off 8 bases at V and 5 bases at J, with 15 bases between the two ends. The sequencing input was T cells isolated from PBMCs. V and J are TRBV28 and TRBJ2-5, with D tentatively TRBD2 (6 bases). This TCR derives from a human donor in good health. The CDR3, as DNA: TGTGCCAGCTCTCTAGCGAACAGTGAGACCCAGTACTTC. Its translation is CASSLANSETQYF.